This is a list of T cell receptor beta chains from one sample in a study of blood T cell repertoires in COVID-19. Produced via immunoSEQ multiplex PCR; TCRdb's table is partial and in-frame only. The sample records more than 200,000 clones, around 80% being singletons. The sample taken for sequencing was PBMCs or T cells enriched from blood (not recorded which). These receptor sequences come from a woman aged 40 to 49 with acute COVID-19. Both conserved end residues are trimmed from each CDR3. The order of the fields is clone size, V gene, CDR3 protein. For some rows the clone size is stated as once, few or many, or as a class when expanded; others skip it.

abundance: NA; v_gene: TRBV11-2; CDR3aa: ASSSFTGASGKAF
abundance: NA; v_gene: TRBV7-2; CDR3aa: ASSLPLLEGNTIY
abundance: few; v_gene: TRBV2; CDR3aa: ASSEDRFNQPQH
abundance: few; v_gene: TRBV10-3; CDR3aa: AIRDLDSEKLF
abundance: NA; v_gene: TRBV5-8; CDR3aa: ASSLAAVSFPYEQY
abundance: NA; v_gene: TRBV5-1; CDR3aa: ASSLGQAKMSGYT
abundance: few; v_gene: TRBV4-3; CDR3aa: ASSPRHNLNSPLH
abundance: NA; v_gene: TRBV5-1; CDR3aa: ASSLGATGGVGYEQY
abundance: once; v_gene: TRBV5-1; CDR3aa: ASSSQPGNWDYGYT
abundance: NA; v_gene: TRBV12-2; CDR3aa: ASRLDGGTEAF
abundance: NA; v_gene: TRBV6-2/TRBV6-3; CDR3aa: ASTPWGVGTGELF
abundance: NA; v_gene: TRBV28; CDR3aa: ASSLWHRGTNTEAF
abundance: once; v_gene: TRBV7-9; CDR3aa: ASSFSSTNEKLF
abundance: NA; v_gene: TRBV28; CDR3aa: ASEYRGNEQF
abundance: NA; v_gene: TRBV7-2; CDR3aa: ASGWSRETQY
abundance: NA; v_gene: TRBV25-1; CDR3aa: ASSHPRAGRMNTEAF
abundance: few; v_gene: TRBV5-4; CDR3aa: ASRSDRGSYEQY
abundance: NA; v_gene: TRBV7-2; CDR3aa: ASSSGRLNTGELF
abundance: NA; v_gene: TRBV27; CDR3aa: ASSFSGYEKLF
abundance: NA; v_gene: TRBV3-1/TRBV3-2; CDR3aa: ASSQDPVPSNGYT
abundance: few; v_gene: TRBV9; CDR3aa: ASSVGTGVAAEQY
abundance: few; v_gene: TRBV19; CDR3aa: ASSIGTGVNTEAF
abundance: NA; v_gene: TRBV2; CDR3aa: ASSQSGTSYEQY
abundance: NA; v_gene: TRBV6-5; CDR3aa: ASRPTGRNQPQH
abundance: NA; v_gene: TRBV30; CDR3aa: TISQGTDTQY
abundance: NA; v_gene: TRBV27; CDR3aa: ASSWGLATDTQY